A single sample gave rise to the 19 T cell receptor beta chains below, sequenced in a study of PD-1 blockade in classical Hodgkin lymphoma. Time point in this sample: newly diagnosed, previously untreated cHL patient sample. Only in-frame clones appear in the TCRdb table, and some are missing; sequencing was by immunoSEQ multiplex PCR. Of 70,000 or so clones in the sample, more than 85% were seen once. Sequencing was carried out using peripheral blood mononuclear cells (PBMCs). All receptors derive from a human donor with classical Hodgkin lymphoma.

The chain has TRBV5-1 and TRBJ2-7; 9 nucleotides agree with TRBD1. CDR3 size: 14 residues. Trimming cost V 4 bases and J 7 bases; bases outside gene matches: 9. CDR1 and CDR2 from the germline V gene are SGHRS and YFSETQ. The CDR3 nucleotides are TGCGCCAGCAGCCCCGGGACAGGGAGTGGAGAGCAGTACTTC. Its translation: CASSPGTGSGEQYF.

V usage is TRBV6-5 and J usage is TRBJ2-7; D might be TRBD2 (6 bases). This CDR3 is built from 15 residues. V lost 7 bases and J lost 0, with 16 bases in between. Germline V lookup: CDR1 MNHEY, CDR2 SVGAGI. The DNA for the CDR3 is TGTGCCAGCACGACCCGACGGGGGAGCTCCTACGAGCAGTACTTC. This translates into CASTTRRGSSYEQYF.

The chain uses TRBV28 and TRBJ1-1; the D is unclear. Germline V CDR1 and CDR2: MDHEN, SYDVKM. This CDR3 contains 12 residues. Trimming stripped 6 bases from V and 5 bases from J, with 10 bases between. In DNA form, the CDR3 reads TGTGCCAGCAGGTTAAAGGTAACTGAAGCTTTCTTT. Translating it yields CASRLKVTEAFF.

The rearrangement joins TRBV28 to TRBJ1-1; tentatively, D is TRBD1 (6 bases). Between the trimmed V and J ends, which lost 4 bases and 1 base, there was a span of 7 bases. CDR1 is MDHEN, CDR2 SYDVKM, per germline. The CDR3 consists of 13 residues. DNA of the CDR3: TGTGCCAGCAGTTGGACAGCGAACACTGAAGCTTTCTTT. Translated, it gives CASSWTANTEAFF.

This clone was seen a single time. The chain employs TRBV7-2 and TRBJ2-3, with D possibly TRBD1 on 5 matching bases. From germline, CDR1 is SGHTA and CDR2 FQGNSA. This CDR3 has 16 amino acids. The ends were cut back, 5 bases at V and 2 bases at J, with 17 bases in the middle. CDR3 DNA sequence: TGTGCCAGCAGCCCACTCGACAGTTCCTACACAGATACGCAGTATTTT. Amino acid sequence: CASSPLDSSYTDTQYF.

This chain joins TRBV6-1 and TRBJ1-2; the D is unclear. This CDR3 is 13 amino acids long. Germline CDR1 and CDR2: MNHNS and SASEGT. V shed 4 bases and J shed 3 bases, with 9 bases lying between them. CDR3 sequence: CASSVQDHYGYTF. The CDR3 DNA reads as TGTGCCAGCAGTGTGCAGGACCACTATGGCTACACCTTC.

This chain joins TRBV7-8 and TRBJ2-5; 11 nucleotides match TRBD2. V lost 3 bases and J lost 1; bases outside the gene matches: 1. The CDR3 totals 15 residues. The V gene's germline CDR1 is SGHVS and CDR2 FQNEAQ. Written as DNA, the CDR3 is TGTGCCAGCAGCTTGGGACTAGCGGTCCAAGAGACCCAGTACTTC. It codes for CASSLGLAVQETQYF. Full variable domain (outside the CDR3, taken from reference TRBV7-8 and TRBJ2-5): GAGVSQSPRYKVAKRGQDVALRCDPISGHVSLFWYQQALGQGPEFLTYFQNEAQLDKSGLPSDRFFAERPEGSVSTLKIQRTQQEDSAVYLCASSLGLAVQETQYFGPGTRLLVL.

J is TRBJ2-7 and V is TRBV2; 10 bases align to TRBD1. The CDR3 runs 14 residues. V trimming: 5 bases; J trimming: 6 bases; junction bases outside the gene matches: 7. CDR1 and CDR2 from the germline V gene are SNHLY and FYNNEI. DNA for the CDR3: TGTGCCAGCAGTATGGGACAGGGGCAGTCCGAGCAGTACTTC. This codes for CASSMGQGQSEQYF. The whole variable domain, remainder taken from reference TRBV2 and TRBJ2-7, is EPEVTQTPSHQVTQMGQEVILRCVPISNHLYFYWYRQILGQKVEFLVSFYNNEISEKSEIFDDQFSVERPDGSNFTLKIRSTKLEDSAMYFCASSMGQGQSEQYFGPGTRLTVT.

The CDR3 DNA sequence: TGTGCCAGCAGCCCACGCACAGGGACGGAAGGCTACACCTTC. It encodes CASSPRTGTEGYTF. V and J are TRBV27 and TRBJ1-2; a weak D match, TRBD1 (6 bases). Germline V CDR1 and CDR2: MNHEY, SMNVEV (reference sequence). Trimming removed 6 bases at V and 8 bases at J, with 19 bases between. The CDR3 runs 14 residues.

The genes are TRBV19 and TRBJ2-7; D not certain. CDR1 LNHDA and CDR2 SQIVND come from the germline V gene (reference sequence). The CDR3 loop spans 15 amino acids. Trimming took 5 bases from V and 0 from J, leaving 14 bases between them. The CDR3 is CASSPDPTPSYEQYF. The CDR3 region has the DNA TGTGCCAGTAGTCCCGACCCCACCCCCTCCTACGAGCAGTACTTC.

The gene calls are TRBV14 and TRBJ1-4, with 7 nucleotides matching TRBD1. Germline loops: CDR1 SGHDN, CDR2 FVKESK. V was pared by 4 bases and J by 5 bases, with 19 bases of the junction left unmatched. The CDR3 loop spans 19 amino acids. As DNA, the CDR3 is TGTGCCAGCAGCCGACGCCGGGACAGCTCTATCCAGATGAATGAAAAACTGTTTTTT. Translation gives CASSRRRDSSIQMNEKLFF.

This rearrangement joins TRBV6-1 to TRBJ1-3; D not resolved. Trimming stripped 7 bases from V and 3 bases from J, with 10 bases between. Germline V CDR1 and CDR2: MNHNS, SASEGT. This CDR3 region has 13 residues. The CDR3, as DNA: TGTGCCAGCATAAGAGGTTTTGGAAACACCATATATTTT. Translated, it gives CASIRGFGNTIYF.

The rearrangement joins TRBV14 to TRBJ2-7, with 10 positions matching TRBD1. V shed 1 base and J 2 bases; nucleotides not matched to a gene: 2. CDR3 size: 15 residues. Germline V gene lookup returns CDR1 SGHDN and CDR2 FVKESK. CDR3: CASSQVTGGTYEQYF. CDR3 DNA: TGTGCCAGCAGCCAAGTGACAGGGGGCACCTACGAGCAGTACTTC.

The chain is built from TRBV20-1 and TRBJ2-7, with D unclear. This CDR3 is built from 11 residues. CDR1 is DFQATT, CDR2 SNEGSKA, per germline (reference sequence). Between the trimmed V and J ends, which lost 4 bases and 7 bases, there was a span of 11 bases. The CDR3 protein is CSATRSGEQYF. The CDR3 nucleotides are TGCAGTGCTACCAGGTCCGGGGAGCAGTACTTC.

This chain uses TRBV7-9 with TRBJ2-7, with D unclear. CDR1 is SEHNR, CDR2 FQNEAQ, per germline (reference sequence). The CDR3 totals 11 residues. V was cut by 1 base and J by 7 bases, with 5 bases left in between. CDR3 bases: TGTGCCAGCAGCTTAGATCGGGAGCAGTACTTC. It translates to CASSLDREQYF.

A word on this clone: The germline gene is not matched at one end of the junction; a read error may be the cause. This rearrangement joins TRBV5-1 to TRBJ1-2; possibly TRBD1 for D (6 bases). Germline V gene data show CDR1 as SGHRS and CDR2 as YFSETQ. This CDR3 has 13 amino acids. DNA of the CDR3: TGTGCCAGTGTCCAGGGGCCCAGCTATGGCTACACCTTC. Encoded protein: CASVQGPSYGYTF.

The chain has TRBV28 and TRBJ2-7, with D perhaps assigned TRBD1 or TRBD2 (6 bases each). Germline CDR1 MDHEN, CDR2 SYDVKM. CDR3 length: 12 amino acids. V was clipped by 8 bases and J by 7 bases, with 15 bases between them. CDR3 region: CASGGGGREQYF. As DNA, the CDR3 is TGTGCCAGCGGCGGTGGGGGGCGGGAGCAGTACTTC.

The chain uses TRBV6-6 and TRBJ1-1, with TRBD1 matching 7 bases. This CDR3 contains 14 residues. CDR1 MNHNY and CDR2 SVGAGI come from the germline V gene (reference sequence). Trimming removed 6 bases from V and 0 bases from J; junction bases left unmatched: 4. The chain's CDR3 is CASSRGSMNTEAFF. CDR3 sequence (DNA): TGTGCCAGCAGCAGGGGGAGCATGAACACTGAAGCTTTCTTT.

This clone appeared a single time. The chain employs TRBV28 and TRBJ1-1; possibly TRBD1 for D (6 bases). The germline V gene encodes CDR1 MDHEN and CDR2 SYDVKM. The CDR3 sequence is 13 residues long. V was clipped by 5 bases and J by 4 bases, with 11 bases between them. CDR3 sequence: CASSPLDSTEAFF. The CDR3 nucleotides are TGTGCCAGCAGTCCTCTGGACAGCACTGAAGCTTTCTTT.